These 31 T cell receptor beta chains were sequenced from one sample in a study of blood T cells in healthy people across ages. Combining a sample-barcoded 5' primer with a J-beta primer mix, a second PCR ran for about 6 to 11 cycles. TCRdb used MiXCR to reprocess the 5' RACE reads, holding one entry per CDR3 protein. This sample has 450,000 to 700,000 distinct CDR3 sequences, with 27% found just once. Sequencing was performed on blood. Receptor source: a woman aged 70 to 79 in good health.

This clonotype was detected ten times or more. This chain joins TRBV20-1 and TRBJ1-2; 7 nucleotides agree with TRBD1. From germline, CDR1 is DFQATT and CDR2 SNEGSKA (reference sequence). The junction had 8 bases not matched to a gene; V was cut back by 5 bases and J by 8 bases. The CDR3 is 12 residues long. In nucleotides, the CDR3 is TGCAGTGCTGGAACAGGGGCGAAGGGCTACACCTTC. This gives the protein CSAGTGAKGYTF.

This clonotype was counted between two and nine times. The chain recombines TRBV7-2 with TRBJ2-1; 10 nucleotides line up with TRBD2. The junction had 7 bases not matched to a gene; V was cut back by 5 bases and J by 6 bases. CDR1 is SGHTA, CDR2 FQGNSA, per germline. The CDR3 is made up of 15 amino acids. The CDR3 DNA reads TGTGCCAGCAGCCTGGGACTAGCGTTGGGCAATGAGCAGTTCTTC. Its protein product is CASSLGLALGNEQFF.

This sequence joins TRBV12-3 or TRBV12-4 and TRBJ2-3; TRBD2 matches at 10 bases. Germline trimming cut 8 bases from V and 5 bases from J; bases unmatched to any gene: 10. The CDR3 runs to 15 residues. CDR3 nucleotides: TGTGCCAGCTCAAAAGCGGGGGGGGTGGGAGATACGCAGTATTTT. Amino acids: CASSKAGGVGDTQYF.

This clonotype appeared a few times. The chain employs TRBV7-9 and TRBJ1-5, with D possibly being TRBD1 (5 bases). V was clipped by 2 bases and J by 5 bases, with 16 bases between them. The germline gives CDR1 SEHNR, CDR2 FQNEAQ (reference sequence). This CDR3 has 16 amino acids. CDR3 coding DNA: TGTGCCAGCAGCTTAATGGGGGGGGAAATGGATCAGCCCCAGCATTTT. Protein sequence: CASSLMGGEMDQPQHF.

The chain joins TRBV10-2 to TRBJ2-4, with 11 bases lining up with TRBD2. With 6 bases clipped from V and 4 bases from J, the junction kept 5 bases outside the gene matches. The CDR3 has 15 amino acids. The germline gives CDR1 WSHSY, CDR2 SAAADI. CDR3: CASRGGTSGKNIQYF. The CDR3 DNA reads as TGCGCCAGCAGGGGGGGGACTAGCGGAAAAAACATTCAGTACTTC.

This clonotype has just a few counts. V usage is TRBV7-2 and J usage is TRBJ2-7; maybe TRBD2 (5 bases). The germline V gene encodes CDR1 SGHTA and CDR2 FQGNSA. Trimming shortened V by 4 bases and J by 3 bases, and 10 bases separated the two germline ends. The CDR3 is 13 amino acids. This chain's CDR3 is CASSSRGLYEQYF. The CDR3 nucleotides are TGTGCCAGCAGCTCCCGAGGGCTCTACGAGCAGTACTTC.

The chain employs TRBV3-1 and TRBJ1-2, with D possibly matching TRBD1 (5 bases). The CDR3 spans 13 residues. V lost 1 base and J lost 2, with 5 bases in between. Looked up from germline, CDR1 is LGHDT and CDR2 is YNNKEL (reference sequence). The CDR3 protein is CASSQAGNYGYTF. The CDR3 region has the DNA TGTGCCAGCAGCCAAGCAGGGAACTATGGCTACACCTTC.

This clonotype was seen more than once but under ten times. The genes are TRBV4-3 and TRBJ2-6, with TRBD1 as a possible D gene (5 bases). V was shortened by 4 bases and J by 4 bases, with 11 bases between the two germline ends. The CDR3 is 15 amino acids. Germline V gene sequence: CDR1 LGHNA, CDR2 YSLEER. CDR3 sequence (DNA): TGCGCCAGCAGCCCCCTTGGGGCCGGGGCCAACGTCCTGACTTTC. This codes for CASSPLGAGANVLTF.

This clonotype turned up a few times. The chain links TRBV5-4 to TRBJ2-2; a weak D match, TRBD2 (7 bases). V was shortened by 3 bases and J by 1 base, with 13 bases between the two germline ends. The germline CDR1 and CDR2 sequences are SGHNT and YYREEE (reference sequence). There are 16 residues in the CDR3. The CDR3 here is CASSSRGGKNTGELFF. CDR3 nucleotides: TGTGCCAGCAGCTCGAGGGGGGGCAAGAACACCGGGGAGCTGTTTTTT.

The chain recombines TRBV7-9 with TRBJ2-3; a possible D gene is TRBD2 (6 bases). Germline CDR1 SEHNR, CDR2 FQNEAQ (reference sequence). This CDR3 is 14 amino acids long. V was shortened by 4 bases and J by 4 bases, with 12 bases between the two germline ends. CDR3 amino acids: CASSSERAPDTQYF. DNA for the CDR3: TGTGCCAGCAGCTCGGAGCGGGCCCCAGATACGCAGTATTTT.

This clonotype was picked up a small number of times. The chain uses TRBV7-9 and TRBJ1-5; TRBD1 aligns across 7 bases. CDR1 SEHNR and CDR2 FQNEAQ come from the germline V gene (reference sequence). This CDR3 has 15 amino acids. V dropped 6 bases and J dropped 2; count of bases not matched to a gene: 7. The CDR3 loop is CASSHGQAGNQPQHF. DNA for the CDR3: TGTGCCAGCAGTCACGGACAGGCAGGCAATCAGCCCCAGCATTTT.

This clonotype showed up just a few times. V is TRBV7-3 and J is TRBJ2-2; TRBD2 matches at 12 bases. Trimming at V came to 3 bases and at J to 5 bases, leaving 1 base not matched to a gene. Germline V CDR1 and CDR2: SGHTA, FQGTGA. This CDR3 has 15 amino acids. CDR3 sequence (DNA): TGTGCCAGCAGCTTCGGACTAGCGGGGACCGGGGAGCTGTTTTTT. Protein sequence: CASSFGLAGTGELFF.

About this clonotype itself: A junction boundary mismatches the germline segment, possibly from a read error. The rearrangement uses TRBV20-1 and TRBJ2-4; D is uncertain. CDR3 length equals 15 residues. Germline CDR1 reads DFQATT; CDR2 reads SNEGSKA (reference sequence). This chain's CDR3 is CSVRDSVRGKNIQYF. The DNA for the CDR3 is TGCAGTGTTAGAGACTCGGTCAGAGGCAAAAACATTCAGTACTTC.

The chain links TRBV7-6 to TRBJ2-7, with D unresolved. The CDR3 runs to 13 residues. Per germline, CDR1 SGHVS and CDR2 FNYEAQ. V lost 3 bases and J lost 1, with 7 bases in between. The CDR3 bases are TGTGCCAGCAGCTTTGGCGAATCCTACGAGCAGTACTTC. It yields the protein CASSFGESYEQYF.

The rearrangement uses TRBV7-9 and TRBJ2-5; possible D gene TRBD1, 6 bases. CDR3 length equals 17 residues. V lost 2 bases and J 7 bases, leaving 23 bases between the germline ends. Germline CDR1 SEHNR, CDR2 FQNEAQ (reference sequence). CDR3 in amino acids: CASSLPGLGAPWGTQYF. The DNA of the CDR3 is TGTGCCAGCAGCTTACCCGGGTTGGGGGCTCCATGGGGGACCCAGTACTTC.

The V and J genes are TRBV7-2 and TRBJ1-4; 7 bases align to TRBD1. This CDR3 contains 15 residues. Germline CDR1 reads SGHTA; CDR2 reads FQGNSA. The V gene end was trimmed by 1 base and the J gene end by 12 bases; junction bases not matched to a gene: 11. CDR3 sequence: CASSLVLGGALELFF. Here the CDR3 DNA reads TGTGCCAGCAGCTTAGTTTTAGGGGGCGCGTTGGAACTGTTTTTT.

This clonotype was seen only a few times. This chain connects TRBV6-1 to TRBJ2-5; D possibly corresponds to TRBD2 (5 bases). The CDR3 covers 17 residues. The germline gives CDR1 MNHNS, CDR2 SASEGT. V was pared by 5 bases and J by 9 bases, with 28 bases between. The CDR3 DNA reads TGTGCCAGCAGTCCCGACCCGGGCAGCACGAGGGTTTTTGCCCAGTACTTC. It codes for CASSPDPGSTRVFAQYF.

V is TRBV7-2 and J is TRBJ2-3; D may be TRBD1 or TRBD2 (6 bases each). V lost 5 bases to trimming and J lost 6 bases, with 12 bases between them. The CDR3 is 13 residues long. Germline V gene data show CDR1 as SGHTA and CDR2 as FQGNSA. The CDR3 region has the DNA TGTGCCAGCAGCCCGGGGGCACGGGATACGCAGTATTTT. Translating gives CASSPGARDTQYF. The entire variable domain, with the rest obtained from reference TRBV7-2 and TRBJ2-3, is as follows: GAGVSQSPSNKVTEKGKDVELRCDPISGHTALYWYRQSLGQGLEFLIYFQGNSAPDKSGLPSDRFSAERTGGSVSTLTIQRTQQEDSAVYLCASSPGARDTQYFGPGTRLTVL.

The chain carries TRBV7-9 and TRBJ2-7, with D possibly matching TRBD1 (5 bases). The V end lost 2 bases, the J end lost 5 bases, and 7 bases lay between the germline ends. The CDR3 length is 12 residues. Germline V gene data show CDR1 as SEHNR and CDR2 as FQNEAQ (reference sequence). The CDR3 loop reads CASSLNRHEQYF. The CDR3 DNA is TGTGCCAGCAGCTTAAACAGGCACGAGCAGTACTTC.

The chain combines TRBV30 with TRBJ1-2; TRBD1 might be the D (5 bases). Trimming pared 4 bases from V and 6 bases from J, leaving 21 bases between. CDR1 and CDR2 (germline): GTSNPN, SVGIG (reference sequence). The CDR3 is 15 amino acids. The CDR3 nucleotides are TGTGCCTGGAAGGGCCTCGGGGGGAATGGACATGGCTACACCTTC. Translating gives CAWKGLGGNGHGYTF.

In regard to this clonotype: This may arise from a read error, as a much more abundant clone is one base away. The chain is built from TRBV5-5 and TRBJ2-1, with D unclear. Germline CDR1 is SGHKS and CDR2 is YYEKEE (reference sequence). The CDR3 contains 13 residues. The CDR3 bases are TGTGCCACCAGCTTGACCGAGCACAATGAGCAGTTCTTC. Translation: CATSLTEHNEQFF.

This chain links TRBV9 with TRBJ2-7; possible D gene TRBD2, 6 bases. The CDR3 totals 13 residues. Trimming shortened V by 3 bases and J by 1 base, and 8 bases separated the two germline ends. The germline V gene encodes CDR1 SGDLS and CDR2 YYNGEE. The CDR3 loop is CASSAAGSYEQYF. CDR3 in DNA: TGTGCCAGCAGCGCCGCGGGATCCTACGAGCAGTACTTC.

This clonotype has at least ten counts. CDR3 protein: CASSFRGDYGYTF. The CDR3 region has the DNA TGTGCCAGCAGTTTTCGCGGTGACTATGGCTACACCTTC. The chain combines TRBV12-3 or TRBV12-4 with TRBJ1-2; D ambiguous. CDR3 size: 13 residues. Trimming removed 3 bases at V and 3 bases at J, with 8 bases between.

J is TRBJ1-2 and V is TRBV3-1; tentative D call: TRBD1 (5 bases). CDR1 is LGHDT and CDR2 is YNNKEL in the germline V gene (reference sequence). The CDR3 length is 14 residues. The V end was cut by 0 bases, the J end by 7 bases, with 12 bases between. CDR3: CASSQEVGASGYTF. The CDR3 DNA reads as TGTGCCAGCAGCCAAGAAGTAGGGGCGTCTGGCTACACCTTC.

This clonotype was found a few times. The rearrangement uses TRBV29-1 and TRBJ1-2; TRBD1 is a possible D gene (5 bases). The V gene lost 3 bases and the J gene lost 7 bases, with 12 bases spanning the gap. The CDR3 spans 12 residues. Germline loops: CDR1 SQVTM, CDR2 ANQGSEA. The CDR3 protein is CSVDGRGSGYTF. The CDR3 coding sequence is TGCAGCGTTGATGGACGGGGCAGTGGCTACACCTTC.

The chain links TRBV14 to TRBJ2-7, with D possibly matching TRBD1 (5 bases). Deletions cut 10 bases from V and 3 bases from J, with 16 bases between. The length of the CDR3 is 13 residues. Germline lookup yields CDR1 SGHDN and CDR2 FVKESK. The CDR3 sequence: CATLITGHYEQYF. CDR3 nucleotides: TGTGCCACCCTGATAACAGGTCACTACGAGCAGTACTTC. Looking up the rest from reference TRBV14 and TRBJ2-7 gives the full variable domain: EAGVTQFPSHSVIEKGQTVTLRCDPISGHDNLYWYRRVMGKEIKFLLHFVKESKQDESGMPNNRFLAERTGGTYSTLKVQPAELEDSGVYFCATLITGHYEQYFGPGTRLTVT.

The V and J genes are TRBV12-3 or TRBV12-4 and TRBJ2-2; 9 nucleotides line up with TRBD2. The CDR3 is 15 residues long. Losses at the gene ends were 6 bases for V and 5 bases for J; bases not matched to a gene: 7. CDR3 bases: TGTGCCAGCAGGAAACTAGCGGGCTTTACCGGGGAGCTGTTTTTT. Translating gives CASRKLAGFTGELFF.

This clonotype has just a few counts. The chain combines TRBV28 with TRBJ2-2; D possibly corresponds to TRBD2 (6 bases). Trimming removed 3 bases from V and 4 bases from J, with 15 bases in between. This CDR3 has 16 amino acids. From germline, CDR1 is MDHEN and CDR2 SYDVKM. The CDR3 here is CASSFAGIGGTGELFF. Written as DNA, the CDR3 is TGTGCCAGCAGTTTTGCCGGGATCGGGGGCACCGGGGAGCTGTTTTTT.

This clonotype was counted once. The gene calls are TRBV5-1 and TRBJ2-3; tentatively, D is TRBD1 (6 bases). From germline, CDR1 is SGHRS and CDR2 YFSETQ. V gave up 4 bases and J gave up 4 bases, with 13 bases separating them. This CDR3 region has 14 residues. CDR3 sequence reads: CASSLAQGPDTQYF. The CDR3 DNA sequence: TGCGCCAGCAGCCTGGCCCAGGGGCCAGATACGCAGTATTTT. Looking up the rest from reference TRBV5-1 and TRBJ2-3 gives the full variable domain: KAGVTQTPRYLIKTRGQQVTLSCSPISGHRSVSWYQQTPGQGLQFLFEYFSETQRNKGNFPGRFSGRQFSNSRSEMNVSTLELGDSALYLCASSLAQGPDTQYFGPGTRLTVL.

This clonotype was seen more than once but under ten times. The chain is built from TRBV20-1 and TRBJ1-4; D possibly corresponds to TRBD1 (5 bases). V was pared by 2 bases and J by 4 bases, with 8 bases between. The CDR3 sequence is 13 residues long. Germline assignment: CDR1 DFQATT and CDR2 SNEGSKA (reference sequence). CDR3 coding DNA: TGCAGTGCTAGATGGGGGGGTAATGAAAAACTGTTTTTT. It encodes CSARWGGNEKLFF.

There are a few counts of this clonotype. The rearrangement joins TRBV20-1 to TRBJ2-1; no clear D. V was pared by 6 bases and J by 9 bases, with 9 bases between. The CDR3 totals 10 residues. Germline V CDR1 and CDR2: DFQATT, SNEGSKA (reference sequence). The CDR3 sequence is CSAARGEQFF. Written as DNA, the CDR3 is TGCAGTGCGGCTCGTGGTGAGCAGTTCTTC.